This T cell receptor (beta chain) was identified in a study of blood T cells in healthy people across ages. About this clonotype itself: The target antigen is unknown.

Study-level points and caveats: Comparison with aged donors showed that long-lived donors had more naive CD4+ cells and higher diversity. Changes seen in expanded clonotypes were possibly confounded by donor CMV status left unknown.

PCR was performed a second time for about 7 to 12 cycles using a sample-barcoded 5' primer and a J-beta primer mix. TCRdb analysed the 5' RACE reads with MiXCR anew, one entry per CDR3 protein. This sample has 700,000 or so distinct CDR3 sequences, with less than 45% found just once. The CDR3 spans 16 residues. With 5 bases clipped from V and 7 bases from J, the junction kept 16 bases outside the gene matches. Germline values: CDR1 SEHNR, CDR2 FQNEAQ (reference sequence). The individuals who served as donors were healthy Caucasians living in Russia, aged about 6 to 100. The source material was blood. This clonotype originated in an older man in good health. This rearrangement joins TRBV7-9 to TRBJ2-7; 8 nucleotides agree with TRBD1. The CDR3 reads CASSPQTGDPYNEQYF. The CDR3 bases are TGTGCCAGCAGCCCACAGACAGGGGACCCATACAATGAGCAGTACTTC. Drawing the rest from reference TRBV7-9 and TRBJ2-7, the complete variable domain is DTGVSQNPRHKITKRGQNVTFRCDPISEHNRLYWYRQTLGQGPEFLTYFQNEAQLEKSRLLSDRFSAERPKGSFSTLEIQRTEQGDSAMYLCASSPQTGDPYNEQYFGPGTRLTVT.